This TCR beta chain emerged from a study of blood T cell repertoires in COVID-19. Study at large: Italy, Spain and the United States were the sources of the convalescent and acute COVID-19 samples.

V was clipped by 0 bases and J by 4 bases; unmatched bases: 8. Germline CDR1 reads SGHRS; CDR2 reads YFSETQ. The CDR3 is 17 residues long. Recruitment covered roughly 22 US areas and drew participants whose ages spanned roughly 18 to 100 years. Researchers sorted participants into cohorts using their self-reported clinical history. Clones were read by immunoSEQ multiplex PCR, and TCRdb kept only the in-frame ones, dropping some. The sample includes about 260,000 clones, less than 90% seen only once; the top ten take around 2.9%. The sequencing input was PBMCs or T cells enriched from blood (not recorded which). The source is a woman between 45 and 65 years old who had recovered from COVID-19. V gene TRBV5-1 combines with J gene TRBJ2-5, with 11 bases lining up with TRBD2. The CDR3 bases are TGCGCCAGCAGCTTGGAACTAGCGGGAGTTAGCGGAGAGACCCAGTACTTC. It yields the protein CASSLELAGVSGETQYF.